A selection of T cell receptor beta chains follows, all from one sample in a study of blood T cell repertoires in COVID-19. Using immunoSEQ multiplex PCR, the repertoire was profiled, and TCRdb retains in-frame clones only, with some absent. The table has approximately 180,000 clones, around 87% seen once. Sequenced: peripheral blood. These receptors originate from a man in his forties with active or convalescent COVID-19. The CDR3 runs from the conserved cysteine through the conserved F or W. A D gene is named only where the DNA matches it firmly. The listing skips clone size in some rows; elsewhere it reads once, few, many or a size class.

V gene	clone size	J gene	D gene	CDR3 protein	CDR3 DNA
TRBV19	.	TRBJ1-1	.	CASSIDLGLTEAFF	TGTGCCAGTAGTATAGACCTGGGGCTCACTGAAGCTTTCTTT
TRBV6-5	.	TRBJ2-7	.	CASSYGTPSSYEQYF	TGTGCCAGCAGTTACGGCACACCCAGCTCCTACGAGCAGTACTTC
TRBV28	.	TRBJ2-5	.	CATVPRRGSLSQETQYF	TGTGCCACCGTCCCGAGGCGGGGTTCTTTATCCCAAGAGACCCAGTACTTC
TRBV5-1	.	TRBJ1-1	.	CASSLGRVDTEAFF	TGCGCCAGCAGCTTAGGCAGGGTAGACACTGAAGCTTTCTTT
TRBV19	.	TRBJ1-1	TRBD1	CASSSGQGFRWDYGNTEAFF	TGTGCCAGTAGTTCTGGACAGGGGTTTCGATGGGATTATGGGAACACTGAAGCTTTCTTT
TRBV30	.	TRBJ2-3	.	CAWTEGGSSSTDTQYF	TGTGCCTGGACGGAGGGGGGGTCCAGTAGTACAGATACGCAGTATTTT
TRBV5-4	.	TRBJ2-2	TRBD1	CASSSTTGFTGELFF	TGTGCCAGCAGCTCCACGACAGGGTTCACCGGGGAGCTGTTTTTT
TRBV4-1	many	TRBJ1-1	.	CASSQEQGIQTEAFF	TGCGCCAGCAGCCAAGAACAGGGTATTCAGACTGAAGCTTTCTTT
TRBV27	.	TRBJ1-3	.	CASSLSPGPGNTIYF	TGTGCCAGCAGTTTATCCCCAGGGCCGGGAAACACCATATATTTT
TRBV28	.	TRBJ2-7	.	CASSFGLVKSSYEQYF	TGTGCCAGCAGTTTTGGCTTGGTGAAAAGCTCCTACGAGCAGTACTTC
TRBV7-6	.	TRBJ2-2	.	CASSFSTGGVTGELFF	TGTGCCAGCAGCTTTAGCACAGGGGGGGTAACCGGGGAGCTGTTTTTT
TRBV9	.	TRBJ2-5	TRBD1	CASSSRQGQETQYF	TGTGCCAGCAGCTCGAGACAGGGCCAAGAGACCCAGTACTTC
TRBV6-6	.	TRBJ1-2	TRBD1	CASSTTGGGYGYTF	TGTGCCAGCAGCACTACAGGGGGCGGCTATGGCTACACCTTC
TRBV9	.	TRBJ1-3	TRBD1	CASSVGQGTGNTIYF	TGTGCCAGCAGCGTGGGACAGGGCACTGGAAACACCATATATTTT
TRBV2	once	TRBJ1-2	TRBD1	CASTMTGYYYTF	TGTGCCAGCACCATGACAGGGTATTACTACACCTTC
TRBV4-1	.	TRBJ2-5	TRBD1	CASSLGQGQETQYF	TGCGCCAGCAGCTTAGGACAGGGGCAAGAGACCCAGTACTTC
TRBV28	.	TRBJ1-1	.	CASRGGVGGAEAFF	TGTGCCAGCAGGGGCGGGGTAGGTGGGGCTGAAGCTTTCTTT
TRBV7-3	.	TRBJ2-1	.	CASSSGTYNEQFF	TGTGCCAGCAGCTCAGGGACTTACAATGAGCAGTTCTTC
TRBV18	once	TRBJ2-7	.	CASSPTGYEQYF	TGTGCCAGCTCACCAACAGGGTACGAGCAGTACTTC
TRBV9	medium-sized	TRBJ1-2	.	CASSARVPTDGYTF	TGTGCCAGCAGCGCTCGAGTACCGACAGATGGCTACACCTTC
TRBV15	.	TRBJ2-1	.	CATSREPLDEQFF	TGTGCCACCAGCAGAGAACCTTTAGATGAGCAGTTCTTC
TRBV6-5	.	TRBJ1-6	TRBD1	CASSLGQLDSPLHF	TGTGCCAGCAGTTTGGGACAGTTAGATTCACCCCTCCACTTT
TRBV2	.	TRBJ2-7	TRBD1	CASSEVPRDSLYEQYF	TGTGCCAGCAGTGAAGTACCCCGGGACAGTCTCTACGAGCAGTACTTC
TRBV21-1	.	TRBJ2-1	.	CASSKGRGGGDEQFF	TGTGCCAGCAGCAAAGGTCGGGGTGGGGGCGATGAGCAGTTCTTC
TRBV10-3	.	TRBJ1-2	TRBD1	CAISGGQGIVEGYTF	TGTGCCATCAGTGGGGGACAGGGGATCGTTGAGGGCTACACCTTC
TRBV19	.	TRBJ2-4	TRBD1	CASSNRQGGHIQYF	TGTGCCAGTAGCAACCGACAGGGTGGGCACATTCAGTACTTC
TRBV27	.	TRBJ1-2	.	CASSPLDGGDGYTF	TGTGCCAGCAGTCCCCTGGATGGGGGCGATGGCTACACCTTC
TRBV5-8	.	TRBJ1-1	TRBD1	CASSPGTVIRPVNTEAFF	TGTGCCAGCAGCCCCGGGACAGTAATCCGGCCCGTGAACACTGAAGCTTTCTTT
TRBV7-2	.	TRBJ2-7	TRBD1	CASSWDRNGEQYF	TGTGCCAGCAGTTGGGACAGGAATGGGGAGCAGTACTTC
TRBV5-4	.	TRBJ2-7	.	CASSSSYEQYF	TGTGCCAGCAGCTCCAGCTACGAGCAGTACTTC
TRBV30	.	TRBJ1-5	TRBD1	CAWSDRGFNRTQHF	TGTGCCTGGAGTGACAGGGGGTTCAATAGGACCCAGCATTTT
TRBV7-2	.	TRBJ2-7	.	CASSLDTGTYEQYF	TGTGCCAGCAGCTTAGATACGGGGACCTACGAGCAGTACTTC
TRBV5-1	few	TRBJ1-1	.	CASSLGGRNTEAFF	TGCGCCAGCAGCTTGGGAGGCAGGAACACTGAAGCTTTCTTT
TRBV11-2	.	TRBJ1-2	TRBD1	CASSLAPGQGLHGYTF	TGTGCCAGCAGCTTAGCCCCGGGACAGGGACTGCATGGCTACACCTTC
TRBV4-1	.	TRBJ2-7	.	CASSHDRRGETYEQYF	TGCGCCAGCAGCCACGACCGCAGGGGCGAGACCTACGAGCAGTACTTC
TRBV15	.	TRBJ2-5	.	CATSRDWRGRETQYF	TGTGCCACCAGCAGAGATTGGCGGGGCCGGGAGACCCAGTACTTC
TRBV30	.	TRBJ2-2	.	CAWSVPGWDTGELFF	TGTGCCTGGAGTGTACCAGGGTGGGACACCGGGGAGCTGTTTTTT
TRBV30	.	TRBJ2-7	TRBD1	CAWSVDREITREQYF	TGTGCCTGGAGTGTAGACAGGGAAATTACGAGGGAGCAGTACTTC
TRBV7-3	.	TRBJ2-1	TRBD2	CASSPPTSGVSYNEQFF	TGTGCCAGCAGCCCACCGACTAGCGGGGTCTCCTACAATGAGCAGTTCTTC
TRBV9	.	TRBJ1-6	.	CASSATRDLNSPLHF	TGTGCCAGCAGCGCGACCCGGGACTTAAATTCACCCCTCCACTTT
TRBV5-1	.	TRBJ2-2	.	CASKSAANTGELFF	TGCGCCAGCAAGTCGGCGGCGAACACCGGGGAGCTGTTTTTT
TRBV18	.	TRBJ1-3	TRBD1	CASSPTGVIGNTIYF	TGTGCCAGCTCACCGACAGGGGTGATCGGAAACACCATATATTTT